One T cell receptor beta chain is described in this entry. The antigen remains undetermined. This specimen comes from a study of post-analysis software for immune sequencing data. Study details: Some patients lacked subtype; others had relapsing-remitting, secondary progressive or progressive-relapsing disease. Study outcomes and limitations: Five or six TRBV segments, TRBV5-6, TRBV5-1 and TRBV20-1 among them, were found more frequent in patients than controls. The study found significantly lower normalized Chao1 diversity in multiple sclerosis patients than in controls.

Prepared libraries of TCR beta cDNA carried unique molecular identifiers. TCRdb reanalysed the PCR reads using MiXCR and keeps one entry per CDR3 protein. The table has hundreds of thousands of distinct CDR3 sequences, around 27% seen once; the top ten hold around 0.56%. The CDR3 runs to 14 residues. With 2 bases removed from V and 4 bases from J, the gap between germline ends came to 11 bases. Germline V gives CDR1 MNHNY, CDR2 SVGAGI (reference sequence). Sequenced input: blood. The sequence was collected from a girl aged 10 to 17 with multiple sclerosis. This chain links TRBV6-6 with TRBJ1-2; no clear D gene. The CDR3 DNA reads TGTGCCAGCAGTTACAATCGGATAAGCTATGGCTACACCTTC. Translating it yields CASSYNRISYGYTF.